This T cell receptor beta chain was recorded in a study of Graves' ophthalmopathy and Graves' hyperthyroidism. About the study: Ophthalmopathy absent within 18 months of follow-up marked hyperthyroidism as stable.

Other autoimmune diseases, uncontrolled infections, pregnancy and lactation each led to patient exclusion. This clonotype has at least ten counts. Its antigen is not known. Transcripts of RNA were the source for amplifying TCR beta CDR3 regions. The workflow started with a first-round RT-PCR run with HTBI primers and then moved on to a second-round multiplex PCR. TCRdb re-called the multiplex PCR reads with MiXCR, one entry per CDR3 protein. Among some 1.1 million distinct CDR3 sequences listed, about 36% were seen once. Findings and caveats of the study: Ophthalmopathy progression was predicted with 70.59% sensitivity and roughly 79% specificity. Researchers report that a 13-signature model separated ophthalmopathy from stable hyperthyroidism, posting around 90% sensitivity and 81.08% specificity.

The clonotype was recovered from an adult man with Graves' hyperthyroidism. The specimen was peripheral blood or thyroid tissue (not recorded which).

Here the CDR3 reads CSAPMNTEAFF. The CDR3 coding sequence is TGCAGTGCTCCCATGAACACTGAAGCTTTCTTT. The chain uses TRBV20-1 and TRBJ1-1; D unclear. The CDR3 runs to 11 residues. Trimming took 5 bases from V and 0 from J, leaving 4 bases between them. From germline, CDR1 is DFQATT and CDR2 SNEGSKA (reference sequence).